The 29 T cell receptor beta chains given below trace back to one sample, sequenced in a study of beta chain features in type 1 diabetes. Regarding the study as a whole: The study found moderately but significantly shorter TCRB CDR3s in all four CD4+ subsets of Type 1 diabetes patients.

These receptors' targets are unknown. Expressed TCRB transcripts were sequenced because the entire RNA isolate underwent reverse transcription. Profiled with immunoSEQ multiplex PCR; TCRdb holds only in-frame clones, not every one. The table shows fewer than 350,000 clones, with 15% occurring only once. The sequenced material came from naive CD4+ T cells from blood. These TCRs come from a man younger than 30 with type 1 diabetes.

The rearrangement uses TRBV28 and TRBJ1-2; TRBD1 agrees at 8 bases. This CDR3 is built from 12 residues. Germline assignment: CDR1 MDHEN and CDR2 SYDVKM. The V gene end was trimmed by 5 bases and the J gene end by 13 bases; junction bases not matched to a gene: 9. CDR3 protein: CASSLIGQGFTF. CDR3 DNA sequence: TGTGCCAGCAGTCTCATCGGACAGGGATTCACCTTC.

V is TRBV30 and J is TRBJ1-6, with unresolved D. The CDR3 sequence is 13 residues long. Looked up from germline, CDR1 is GTSNPN and CDR2 is SVGIG (reference sequence). V was trimmed by 4 bases and J by 6 bases, leaving 10 bases between them. The CDR3 DNA reads as TGTGCCTGGACCGGGAGGGCTAATTCACCCCTCCACTTT. This codes for CAWTGRANSPLHF.

V usage is TRBV9 and J usage is TRBJ2-7, with TRBD2 matching over 12 bases. Trimming cost V 8 bases and J 5 bases; bases outside gene matches: 8. Germline V gives CDR1 SGDLS, CDR2 YYNGEE. The CDR3 has 14 residues. Here the CDR3 DNA reads TGTGCCAGTTCCACTAGCGGGGGGTACGACGAGCAGTACTTC. This codes for CASSTSGGYDEQYF.

This clone turned up a few times. The V call is TRBV9, the J call TRBJ1-1; tentatively, D is TRBD1 (6 bases). Trimming removed 3 bases at V and 3 bases at J, with 9 bases between. This CDR3 contains 13 residues. Germline CDR1 and CDR2: SGDLS and YYNGEE. The CDR3 nucleotides are TGTGCCAGCAGCGGTGGACAGTACACTGAAGCTTTCTTT. Protein: CASSGGQYTEAFF.

The chain is built from TRBV28 and TRBJ2-1, with 13 nucleotides matching TRBD2. Germline CDR1 MDHEN, CDR2 SYDVKM. Trimming cost V 6 bases and J 0 bases; bases outside gene matches: 5. The CDR3 length is 17 residues. CDR3: CASSGLAGVSSYNEQFF. CDR3 coding DNA: TGTGCCAGCAGCGGACTAGCGGGGGTTAGCTCCTACAATGAGCAGTTCTTC.

A few counts support this clone. The chain recombines TRBV11-2 with TRBJ2-2, with D possibly being TRBD2 (5 bases). Looked up from germline, CDR1 is SGHAT and CDR2 is FQNNGV. This CDR3 region has 14 residues. CDR3: CAQGGQLNTGELFF. The CDR3 nucleotides are TGTGCGCAAGGCGGGCAGCTGAACACCGGGGAGCTGTTTTTT.

CDR3 nucleotide sequence: TGTGCCAGCAGTGATCGGGACAGGGGTGGCAATGAGCAGTTCTTC. The encoded protein is CASSDRDRGGNEQFF. J is TRBJ2-1 and V is TRBV6-4; 10 nucleotides line up with TRBD1. With 3 bases clipped from V and 6 bases from J, the junction kept 5 bases outside the gene matches. The CDR3 totals 15 residues. Germline loops: CDR1 MRHNA, CDR2 SNTAGT.

Concerning this clone itself: An end of the junction does not agree with germline; a read error may underlie this. The genes are TRBV7-2 and TRBJ2-7; tentative D call: TRBD2 (5 bases). CDR1 and CDR2 from the germline V gene are SGHTA and FQGNSA. The CDR3 is 12 residues long. CDR3 sequence reads: CASRLGSYEQYF. The CDR3 DNA reads TGTGCCAGCAGATTAGGGAGCTACGAGCAGTACTTC.

This clone was picked up a small number of times. The chain couples TRBV6-4 to TRBJ2-2; 7 bases line up with TRBD1. The germline gives CDR1 MRHNA, CDR2 SNTAGT. Trimming took 4 bases from V and 2 from J; bases not matched to a gene: 4. The CDR3 sequence is 15 residues long. In nucleotides, the CDR3 is TGTGCCAGCAGTGCCGACAGGGTTAACACCGGGGAGCTGTTTTTT. It specifies CASSADRVNTGELFF.

This clone was counted a few times. Here the CDR3 reads CASRAGAETQYF. Here the CDR3 DNA reads TGTGCCAGCAGGGCGGGAGCAGAGACCCAGTACTTC. The chain carries TRBV6-1 and TRBJ2-5, with TRBD2 matching over 7 bases. Per germline, CDR1 MNHNS and CDR2 SASEGT. Trimming took 6 bases from V and 4 from J; bases not matched to a gene: 2. The length of the CDR3 is 12 residues.

In nucleotides, the CDR3 is TGTGCCTGGACGGCCTACAATGAGCAGTTCTTC. Protein product: CAWTAYNEQFF. This chain links TRBV30 with TRBJ2-1; D ambiguous. CDR1 is GTSNPN, CDR2 SVGIG, per germline (reference sequence). The CDR3 sequence is 11 residues long. Between the trimmed V and J ends, which lost 4 bases and 2 bases, there was a span of 3 bases. The full variable domain, completed using reference TRBV30 and TRBJ2-1, is SQTIHQWPATLVQPVGSPLSLECTVEGTSNPNLYWYRQAAGRGLQLLFYSVGIGQISSEVPQNLSASRPQDRQFILSSKKLLLSDSGFYLCAWTAYNEQFFGPGTRLTVL.

This clone has just a few counts. This sequence joins TRBV5-1 and TRBJ2-1, with 7 bases identical to TRBD1. There are 16 residues in the CDR3. The germline gives CDR1 SGHRS, CDR2 YFSETQ. V trimming: 0 bases; J trimming: 0 bases; junction bases outside the gene matches: 3. CDR3 nucleotides: TGCGCCAGCAGCTTGGCGGGACAGACCTCCTACAATGAGCAGTTCTTC. Residues: CASSLAGQTSYNEQFF.

This clone was seen just once. The chain employs TRBV4-3 and TRBJ1-2, with D perhaps matching TRBD1 (5 bases). V was trimmed by 0 bases and J by 4 bases, leaving 12 bases between them. The V gene's germline CDR1 is LGHNA and CDR2 YSLEER. The CDR3 runs 15 residues. The CDR3 DNA follows: TGCGCCAGCAGCCAAGATAGACAGCCCTTCTATGGCTACACCTTC. This encodes CASSQDRQPFYGYTF.

The chain links TRBV6-5 to TRBJ1-1, with D hard to call. With 6 bases removed from V and 2 bases from J, the gap between germline ends came to 13 bases. Germline V gene lookup returns CDR1 MNHEY and CDR2 SVGAGI. The CDR3 runs to 14 residues. The DNA for the CDR3 is TGTGCCAGCAGGAGTGGTGTAGTTAACACTGAAGCTTTCTTT. It encodes CASRSGVVNTEAFF.

The sample holds a few counts of this clone. The V and J genes are TRBV7-9 and TRBJ2-7; 7 bases match TRBD1. Per germline, CDR1 SEHNR and CDR2 FQNEAQ (reference sequence). After removal of 6 bases from V and 2 bases from J, the junction contained 7 bases not matched to a gene. The CDR3 is 14 amino acids. The CDR3 protein is CASSQSTGAYEQYF. The CDR3 DNA reads TGTGCCAGCAGTCAAAGCACAGGGGCCTACGAGCAGTACTTC.

This clone turned up a few times. The V and J genes are TRBV7-2 and TRBJ2-2; D is unclear. The V end was cut by 4 bases, the J end by 6 bases, with 9 bases between. Germline V lookup: CDR1 SGHTA, CDR2 FQGNSA. There are 13 residues in the CDR3. CDR3 region: CASSSPIAGELFF. CDR3 in DNA: TGTGCCAGCAGCTCTCCGATAGCCGGGGAGCTGTTTTTT.

Only a few counts were recorded for this clone. V is TRBV2 and J is TRBJ2-7; D ambiguous. Germline V gene sequence: CDR1 SNHLY, CDR2 FYNNEI. Trimming pared 6 bases from V and 2 bases from J, leaving 14 bases between. The CDR3 contains 14 residues. The CDR3 here is CASSVVRLTYEQYF. CDR3 sequence (DNA): TGTGCCAGCAGCGTCGTCAGGCTAACCTACGAGCAGTACTTC.

This clone has only a few counts. V is TRBV30 and J is TRBJ2-5, with 7 bases aligning to TRBD1. V was clipped by 5 bases and J by 7 bases; unmatched bases: 13. CDR1 and CDR2 (germline): GTSNPN, SVGIG (reference sequence). CDR3 length: 14 residues. CDR3 bases: TGTGCCTGGGGTCGACAGGGTGGTTCGGGGACCCAGTACTTC. Amino acid sequence: CAWGRQGGSGTQYF.

A few counts support this clone. The chain has TRBV2 and TRBJ2-3; D gene unclear. The germline V gene has CDR1 SNHLY and CDR2 FYNNEI. V lost 7 bases to trimming and J lost 0 bases, with 11 bases between them. The CDR3 covers 14 residues. DNA for the CDR3: TGTGCCAGCAAAAAGGAGACTAGCACAGATACGCAGTATTTT. Translating gives CASKKETSTDTQYF.

The rearrangement joins TRBV10-3 to TRBJ1-5, with D perhaps TRBD1 (6 bases). CDR1 is ENHRY, CDR2 SYGVKD, per germline. Trimming stripped 6 bases from V and 3 bases from J, with 12 bases between. This CDR3 region has 14 residues. The CDR3 reads CAISRDTYNQPQHF. The CDR3, as DNA: TGTGCCATCAGCCGGGACACTTACAATCAGCCCCAGCATTTT.

The chain carries TRBV4-3 and TRBJ1-3; D uncertain. The ends were cut back, 1 base at V and 7 bases at J, with 14 bases in the middle. The CDR3 sequence is 15 residues long. CDR1 LGHNA and CDR2 YSLEER come from the germline V gene. Here the CDR3 DNA reads TGCGCCAGCAGCCAAGGAATCCGGAGGTCGAACACCATATATTTT. It specifies CASSQGIRRSNTIYF.

The sample holds a few counts of this clone. The V gene is TRBV30, the J gene TRBJ2-3; the D gene is possibly TRBD1 (5 bases). The germline V gene encodes CDR1 GTSNPN and CDR2 SVGIG (reference sequence). This CDR3 is 15 amino acids long. Trimming took off 5 bases at V and 1 base at J, with 16 bases between the two ends. The CDR3 sequence is CAWVVGLGRTDTQYF. CDR3 in DNA: TGTGCCTGGGTTGTCGGGCTGGGGCGCACAGATACGCAGTATTTT. Using reference TRBV30 and TRBJ2-3 for the parts outside the CDR3, the full variable domain is SQTIHQWPATLVQPVGSPLSLECTVEGTSNPNLYWYRQAAGRGLQLLFYSVGIGQISSEVPQNLSASRPQDRQFILSSKKLLLSDSGFYLCAWVVGLGRTDTQYFGPGTRLTVL.

Only a few counts were recorded for this clone. The CDR3 DNA is TGTGCCAGCAGTTACTTGGCAGGGGGCAAGCAGTACTTC. Translating gives CASSYLAGGKQYF. The J gene is TRBJ2-7, the V gene TRBV6-5; TRBD1 agrees at 8 bases. The CDR3 consists of 13 residues. Per germline, CDR1 MNHEY and CDR2 SVGAGI. The J segment lost 8 bases and the V segment lost 1 base, leaving 4 bases of the junction unmatched.

The V call is TRBV7-8, the J call TRBJ2-5, with 7 positions matching TRBD1. In germline, CDR1 is SGHVS, CDR2 FQNEAQ. V dropped 1 base and J dropped 5; count of bases not matched to a gene: 4. The CDR3 runs to 14 residues. The CDR3 protein is CASSLVTGVETQYF. Written as DNA, the CDR3 is TGTGCCAGCAGCTTAGTCACAGGGGTTGAGACCCAGTACTTC.

This clone appeared a few times. This specimen includes other DNA sequences encoding the same CDR3. The chain recombines TRBV29-1 with TRBJ1-1; maybe TRBD1 (6 bases). Germline V lookup: CDR1 SQVTM, CDR2 ANQGSEA. Trimming shortened V by 6 bases and J by 0 bases, and 11 bases separated the two germline ends. This CDR3 is built from 13 residues. DNA of the CDR3: TGCAGCGTAAAAGGACAGTTGAACACTGAAGCTTTCTTT. Amino acids: CSVKGQLNTEAFF.

This chain links TRBV7-2 with TRBJ1-6, with 8 bases matching TRBD1. The CDR3 covers 16 residues. V shed 4 bases, J shed 7 bases, and the junction held 9 bases outside the gene matches. Germline V lookup: CDR1 SGHTA, CDR2 FQGNSA. The DNA of the CDR3 is TGTGCCAGCAGCTACTCGGACAGGGAATACAATTCACCCCTCCACTTT. Its protein product is CASSYSDREYNSPLHF.

This chain uses TRBV29-1 with TRBJ2-1; TRBD2 aligns across 9 bases. Trimming cost V 4 bases and J 6 bases; bases outside gene matches: 4. The germline V gene has CDR1 SQVTM and CDR2 ANQGSEA. The CDR3 runs 13 residues. The CDR3 coding sequence is TGCAGCGTTGTGCGGGGGGGTGGCAATGAGCAGTTCTTC. Translating gives CSVVRGGGNEQFF.

This sequence joins TRBV30 and TRBJ1-5; no definite D call. This CDR3 contains 14 residues. Germline V CDR1 and CDR2: GTSNPN, SVGIG (reference sequence). V was clipped by 2 bases and J by 0 bases, with 8 bases between them. The chain's CDR3 is CAWSRLSSNQPQHF. The CDR3 nucleotides read TGTGCCTGGAGTAGATTGAGTAGCAATCAGCCCCAGCATTTT.

The J gene is TRBJ2-7, the V gene TRBV28; 10 nucleotides line up with TRBD1. CDR1 is MDHEN, CDR2 SYDVKM, per germline. The CDR3 has 16 amino acids. The junction had 11 bases not matched to a gene; V was cut back by 5 bases and J by 4 bases. The CDR3 reads CASSDTGTGVIYEQYF. CDR3 nucleotides: TGTGCCAGCAGTGACACCGGGACAGGGGTGATTTACGAGCAGTACTTC.